Presented here are 11 T cell receptor beta chains from one specimen sequenced in a study of cytomegalovirus exposure and HLA in healthy donors. The PCR was carried out with 60 Vbeta primers and 13 Jbeta primers. Generated by immunoSEQ multiplex PCR, the TCRdb table keeps only in-frame clones and is missing some. The sample holds roughly 140,000 clones; over 75% are singletons and the top ten take about 5.2%. The sequencing sample was made of PBMCs. The receptors were sampled from a man younger than 45 in good health and CMV-seropositive.

The gene calls are TRBV7-7 and TRBJ2-5, with TRBD2 identical over 8 bases. CDR3 length: 12 amino acids. V shed 4 bases, J shed 5 bases, and the junction held 0 bases outside the gene matches. Germline V gene data show CDR1 as SSHAT and CDR2 as FNYEAQ (reference sequence). DNA of the CDR3: TGTGCCAGCAGCTCGGGGGGGGAGACCCAGTACTTC. Protein product: CASSSGGETQYF.

The rearrangement joins TRBV27 to TRBJ2-5; 10 nucleotides line up with TRBD2. This CDR3 is built from 18 residues. Germline CDR1 is MNHEY and CDR2 is SMNVEV (reference sequence). The V segment lost 3 bases and the J segment 0 bases; nucleotides outside the gene matches: 10. The CDR3 DNA reads TGTGCCAGCAGTTTCCGAGGGCTAGCGGGAGTGAACCAAGAGACCCAGTACTTC. Its translation: CASSFRGLAGVNQETQYF.

This chain joins TRBV5-1 and TRBJ2-7; D is possibly TRBD2 (5 bases). The CDR3 contains 11 residues. V dropped 2 bases and J dropped 12 bases, with 12 bases sitting between them. Germline assignment: CDR1 SGHRS and CDR2 YFSETQ. In nucleotides, the CDR3 is TGCGCCAGCAGCTTTTCGGGGTTTGCGTACTTC. Protein: CASSFSGFAYF.

The V gene is TRBV6-1, the J gene TRBJ1-6; TRBD1 might be the D (5 bases). The CDR3 loop spans 13 amino acids. Trimming removed 6 bases from V and 6 bases from J, with 9 bases in between. CDR1 MNHNS and CDR2 SASEGT come from the germline V gene. DNA of the CDR3: TGTGCCAGCAGGAGACAGAGTAATTCACCCCTCCACTTT. Translated: CASRRQSNSPLHF.

The chain uses TRBV10-3 and TRBJ2-7; 10 bases map to TRBD1. The CDR3 loop spans 14 amino acids. Germline loops: CDR1 ENHRY, CDR2 SYGVKD. Trimming took 7 bases from V and 7 from J; bases not matched to a gene: 10. CDR3 nucleotides: TGTGCCATCAAATCCGCGACAGGGGGCAGTGAGCAGTACTTC. This gives the protein CAIKSATGGSEQYF.

The CDR3 DNA reads as TGTGCCAGCAGCTCCACAGGATCCTTGCCCCAGCATTTT. Residues: CASSSTGSLPQHF. The rearrangement joins TRBV6-6 to TRBJ1-5, with a tentative D call TRBD1 (5 bases). Trimming removed 6 bases at V and 9 bases at J, with 15 bases between. Germline lookup yields CDR1 MNHNY and CDR2 SVGAGI (reference sequence). This CDR3 has 13 amino acids.

Only a few counts were recorded for this clone. The rearrangement links TRBV29-1 to TRBJ2-7; D perhaps matches TRBD1 (6 bases). CDR1 and CDR2 (germline): SQVTM, ANQGSEA. There are 13 residues in the CDR3. Trimming cost V 5 bases and J 6 bases, with 17 bases left between them. CDR3 protein: CSVNTGSWGEQYF. The CDR3, as DNA: TGCAGCGTTAATACAGGGTCTTGGGGCGAGCAGTACTTC.

The chain recombines TRBV29-1 with TRBJ2-5, with D maybe TRBD2 (5 bases). Deletions cut 3 bases from V and 5 bases from J, with 19 bases between. CDR3 length: 15 amino acids. The V gene's germline CDR1 is SQVTM and CDR2 ANQGSEA. CDR3 amino acids: CSVEWLRLGGETQYF. The DNA for the CDR3 is TGCAGCGTTGAGTGGCTGCGTTTGGGCGGGGAGACCCAGTACTTC.

J is TRBJ2-5 and V is TRBV4-1; TRBD2 is a possible D gene (5 bases). The CDR3 covers 12 residues. Germline V gene data show CDR1 as MGHRA and CDR2 as YSYEKL. Trimming removed 5 bases from V and 5 bases from J, with 9 bases in between. The DNA of the CDR3 is TGCGCCAGCAGCTCCCGAGGGGAGACCCAGTACTTC. Translated, it gives CASSSRGETQYF.

The rearrangement uses TRBV2 and TRBJ2-1; perhaps TRBD2 as D (6 bases). Germline CDR1 reads SNHLY; CDR2 reads FYNNEI. This CDR3 is 15 amino acids long. Deletions cut 5 bases from V and 5 bases from J, with 16 bases between. CDR3 residues: CASSPVRDFDNEQFF. The CDR3 DNA sequence: TGTGCCAGCAGTCCCGTTAGGGACTTCGACAATGAGCAGTTCTTC. Full variable domain (rest looked up from reference TRBV2 and TRBJ2-1): EPEVTQTPSHQVTQMGQEVILRCVPISNHLYFYWYRQILGQKVEFLVSFYNNEISEKSEIFDDQFSVERPDGSNFTLKIRSTKLEDSAMYFCASSPVRDFDNEQFFGPGTRLTVL.

This chain uses TRBV2 with TRBJ1-5, with D uncertain. V gave up 1 base and J gave up 6 bases, with 10 bases separating them. The CDR3 has 14 amino acids. Germline V CDR1 and CDR2: SNHLY, FYNNEI. The CDR3 here is CASSEVGSTQPQHF. CDR3 nucleotide sequence: TGTGCCAGCAGTGAAGTCGGGTCGACTCAGCCCCAGCATTTT. The full variable domain, in which reference TRBV2 and TRBJ1-5 provide the parts outside the CDR3, is EPEVTQTPSHQVTQMGQEVILRCVPISNHLYFYWYRQILGQKVEFLVSFYNNEISEKSEIFDDQFSVERPDGSNFTLKIRSTKLEDSAMYFCASSEVGSTQPQHFGDGTRLSIL.